Listed below are T cell receptor beta chains from one sample, sequenced in a study of CD8+ T cells in alopecia areata. Sequencing was performed with immunoSEQ multiplex PCR; in TCRdb, only in-frame clones are kept and a portion is missing. There are tens of thousands of clones in the sample; just over 45% occur only once, and roughly 22% lies in the top ten. The sequencing used CD8+ T cells sorted from blood, collected around week 36, from a patient treated with tofacitinib. The receptors stem from a human donor with alopecia areata. CDR3s leave out the opening cysteine and the closing phenylalanine or tryptophan. A D gene is named only where the DNA matches it firmly.

v_call,d_call,j_call,cdr3_aa
TRBV4-1,.,TRBJ1-5,ASSQVKGNQPQH
TRBV29-1,TRBD2,TRBJ2-7,SVVPGTKTYEQY
TRBV6-1,.,TRBJ2-5,ASSEGPVPAAETQY
TRBV29-1,TRBD2,TRBJ2-1,SVAGLGDVYNEQF
TRBV29-1,.,TRBJ1-1,KAFSGSTEAF
TRBV27,.,TRBJ1-5,ASSLGLGQPQH
TRBV29-1,TRBD2,TRBJ2-1,SVAGLAGVNEQF
TRBV13,.,TRBJ2-7,ASVIQGSYEQY
TRBV25-1,TRBD1,TRBJ2-7,ASTGTGSYEQY
TRBV7-8,TRBD2,TRBJ2-5,ASSLDGSGGEETQY